A selection of T cell receptor beta chains follows, all from one sample in a study of T cell repertoires in ileal Crohn's disease. The data were produced by immunoSEQ multiplex PCR, yet TCRdb's version contains in-frame clones alone and is incomplete. The sample records 5,000 to 6,500 clones, approximately 85% being singletons. Sequencing input: ileal tissue. The receptor source for this set is an adult with Crohn's disease. The CDR3 runs from the conserved cysteine through the conserved F or W. The order of the fields is V gene, CDR3 length, clone size, D gene, J gene, CDR3 DNA, CDR3 protein. A D gene is named only where the DNA matches it firmly. Size values are once, few and many counts, or a class for expanded clones, and some rows have none.

TRBV5-4	14	-	TRBD1	TRBJ2-7	TGTGCCAGCAGCTTGGACAGGGGGCCCTACGAGCAGTACTTC	CASSLDRGPYEQYF
TRBV30	17	-	-	TRBJ2-2	TGTGCCTGGAGCTTCCACCAGGGCGTGGGATCCACCGGGGAGCTGTTTTTT	CAWSFHQGVGSTGELFF
TRBV2	15	-	-	TRBJ1-5	TGTGCCAGCAGTGGGACACTCCCTAGCAATCAGCCCCAGCATTTT	CASSGTLPSNQPQHF
TRBV6-5	15	-	TRBD1	TRBJ1-1	TGTGCCAGCAGTTACCACAGGGGGCTGGGGACTGAAGCTTTCTTT	CASSYHRGLGTEAFF
TRBV6-1	15	-	TRBD1	TRBJ2-3	TGTGCCAGCAACCTCGGACAGGGCAGCACAGATACGCAGTATTTT	CASNLGQGSTDTQYF
TRBV4-2	15	-	-	TRBJ1-5	TGTGCCAGCAGGTCCGGGGAGGGTAGCAATCAGCCCCAGCATTTT	CASRSGEGSNQPQHF
TRBV18	12	-	-	TRBJ1-1	TGTGCCAGCTCACTTCAGAATTCTGAAGCTTTCTTT	CASSLQNSEAFF
TRBV7-3	15	-	TRBD2	TRBJ2-2	TGTGCCAGCAGCTTATCGGGCGGGGGCACCGGGGAGCTGTTTTTT	CASSLSGGGTGELFF
TRBV4-1	20	-	-	TRBJ2-6	TGCGCCAGCAGCCAAGATGAAATTCTAGGACAAATCTCTGGGGCCAACGTCCTGACTTTC	CASSQDEILGQISGANVLTF
TRBV7-6	13	-	TRBD2	TRBJ2-7	TGTGCCAGCAGTCCTGGGGGGGGTCTCGAGCAGTACTTC	CASSPGGGLEQYF
TRBV5-3	16	-	TRBD1	TRBJ2-5	TGTGCCAGAAGCTTAGGGACAGCCAGAGGATTGGAGACCCAGTACTTC	CARSLGTARGLETQYF
TRBV4-3	18	-	TRBD1	TRBJ1-6	TGCGCCAGCAGCCAAGACCCTCCCGCCGGGACAGGGAATTCACCCCTCCACTTT	CASSQDPPAGTGNSPLHF
TRBV5-1	15	once	TRBD1	TRBJ2-1	TGCGCCAGCAGCCTAACAGGGGAGATGTACAATGAGCAGTTCTTC	CASSLTGEMYNEQFF
TRBV4-2	11	once	-	TRBJ2-1	TGTGCCAGCAGCCAACAGTGGGAGCAGTTCTTC	CASSQQWEQFF
TRBV6-5	16	-	TRBD2	TRBJ2-5	TGTGCCAGCAGTTACGGACTAGCGGGGGGGCAAGAGACCCAGTACTTC	CASSYGLAGGQETQYF
TRBV28	17	-	TRBD1	TRBJ1-6	TGTGCCAGCAGTTTGCTAGGACAGGGTATAAGGAATTCACCCCTCCACTTT	CASSLLGQGIRNSPLHF
TRBV28	13	-	-	TRBJ1-6	TGTGCCAGCACTCGGGGGGTGGGTTCACCCCTCCACTTT	CASTRGVGSPLHF
TRBV18	13	-	TRBD2	TRBJ2-5	TGTGCCAGCTCACCGGGACTATGGGAGACCCAGTACTTC	CASSPGLWETQYF
TRBV18	15	few	TRBD2	TRBJ2-1	TGTGCCAGCTCACAACTAGCGGGGATTTACAATGAGCAGTTCTTC	CASSQLAGIYNEQFF
TRBV13	18	-	-	TRBJ2-1	TGTGCCAGCAGCTTAATCCCCCCAGGGAGGGGGACCTACAATGAGCAGTTCTTC	CASSLIPPGRGTYNEQFF
TRBV4-1	17	-	-	TRBJ1-2	TGCGCCAGCAGCCAAGAAGGAGCTAGGGGTGCTAACTATGGCTACACCTTC	CASSQEGARGANYGYTF
TRBV10-3	14	-	TRBD1	TRBJ2-7	TGTGCCATCAGTAGGGACAGGGGTACCTACGAGCAGTACTTC	CAISRDRGTYEQYF
TRBV30	12	-	-	TRBJ1-2	TGTGCCTGGACCCCCGGTCGGGTTGGCTACACCTTC	CAWTPGRVGYTF
TRBV7-2	13	-	-	TRBJ1-5	TGTGCCAGCAGCCAGGGAAGGGTCCAGCCCCAGCATTTT	CASSQGRVQPQHF
TRBV6-6	14	-	TRBD1	TRBJ2-5	TGTGCCAGCAGCATCACAGGGGTCCGGGAGACCCAGTACTTC	CASSITGVRETQYF
TRBV5-6	14	-	-	TRBJ2-7	TGTGCCAGCAGCTCGCCAGGACTCACCTACGAGCAGTACTTC	CASSSPGLTYEQYF
TRBV5-1	15	-	-	TRBJ1-1	TGCGCCAGCAGCCGGCAGGGATTCGGGAACACTGAAGCTTTCTTT	CASSRQGFGNTEAFF
TRBV7-9	14	once	-	TRBJ2-7	TGTGCCAGCTTAAAGGGGGGGGCGCACTACGAGCAGTACTTC	CASLKGGAHYEQYF
TRBV7-9	16	-	-	TRBJ1-3	TGTGCCAGCAGCCTGATGGGGGGGCGAGGTGGAAACACCATATATTTT	CASSLMGGRGGNTIYF
TRBV29-1	14	few	-	TRBJ1-1	TGCAGCTCAACCTCAGGGGTGGGGAACACTGAAGCTTTCTTT	CSSTSGVGNTEAFF
TRBV19	14	-	-	TRBJ2-3	TGTGCCAGTAGTTCAGGCAGGGCGGACAATACGCAGTATTTT	CASSSGRADNTQYF
TRBV6-1	15	-	-	TRBJ1-3	TGTGCCAGCACTCAGATACAGGACTCTGGAAACACCATATATTTT	CASTQIQDSGNTIYF
TRBV7-2	14	-	TRBD1	TRBJ1-5	TGTGCCAGCAGCCATGACAGGGACGCGCGGCCCCAGCATTTT	CASSHDRDARPQHF
TRBV5-6	15	-	TRBD1	TRBJ2-2	TGTGCCAGCAGGAGACAGGGGCCGAACACCGGGGAGCTGTTTTTT	CASRRQGPNTGELFF
TRBV7-2	12	-	TRBD1	TRBJ1-1	TGTGCCAGCAGCTGGGACAGGGAAAAAGCTTTCTTT	CASSWDREKAFF
TRBV15	15	-	TRBD2	TRBJ2-1	TGTGCCACCAGCTCTGCGGGGGGCTTCTACAATGAGCAGTTCTTC	CATSSAGGFYNEQFF
TRBV9	15	-	-	TRBJ2-1	TGTGCCAGCAGCGTCTACGGCGCGGGGTGGAATGAGCAGTTCTTC	CASSVYGAGWNEQFF
TRBV28	14	once	-	TRBJ2-2	TGTGCCAGCGAGAGAACAGGGTGGACCGGGGAGCTGTTTTTT	CASERTGWTGELFF
TRBV15	15	-	-	TRBJ1-2	TGTGCCACCAGCAGGTCAGGGGTAGCTAACTATGGCTACACCTTC	CATSRSGVANYGYTF
TRBV9	15	-	TRBD1	TRBJ2-7	TGTGCCAGCAGCGCACGGACAGGGGGTACCAGCGAGCAGTACTTC	CASSARTGGTSEQYF
TRBV28	14	-	TRBD1	TRBJ2-5	TGTGCCAGCAGTTTAAGACAGGGGGGAGAGACCCAGTACTTC	CASSLRQGGETQYF
TRBV2	17	-	TRBD1	TRBJ2-1	TGTGCCAGCAGTCAAAGGTCCGGGACAGGCTCCTACAATGAGCAGTTCTTC	CASSQRSGTGSYNEQFF
TRBV28	14	-	-	TRBJ1-3	TGTGCCAGCAGTTCAGTTATCTCTGGAAACACCATATATTTT	CASSSVISGNTIYF
TRBV2	15	few	-	TRBJ2-7	TGTGCCAGCAGTGAAGCGCTTACAAGATCCTACGAGCAGTACTTC	CASSEALTRSYEQYF
TRBV6-1	14	-	TRBD1	TRBJ1-2	TGTGCCAGCAATAACAGGGGGGGGGTCTATGGCTACACCTTC	CASNNRGGVYGYTF
TRBV27	13	-	-	TRBJ1-5	TGTGCCAGCAGTTTAGGGAGGGGCCAGCCCCAGCATTTT	CASSLGRGQPQHF
TRBV2	15	few	-	TRBJ1-1	TGTGCCAGCAGTGAAGGGGGGACAAGGGAAACTGAAGCTTTCTTT	CASSEGGTRETEAFF
TRBV18	16	few	-	TRBJ1-1	TGTGCCAGCTCGCCCAACGCAGACAGCGTGAACACTGAAGCTTTCTTT	CASSPNADSVNTEAFF